These 9 T cell receptor beta chains came from one sample sequenced in a study of PD-L1 blockade in urothelial cancer. Measured with immunoSEQ multiplex PCR; TCRdb has only the in-frame clones, and not every one. The sample shows 32,000 or so clones, approximately 84% of them seen only once. Time point indicated: pretreatment peripheral blood. Sequenced material: PBMCs, taken around atezolizumab (anti-PD-L1) treatment. The source is a man aged 60 to 69 with urothelial cancer.

The chain uses TRBV5-4 and TRBJ1-2; D gene uncertain. The CDR3 extends over 15 amino acids. In germline, CDR1 is SGHNT, CDR2 YYREEE (reference sequence). The V and J ends lost 4 bases and 3 bases respectively, with 16 bases between them. CDR3: CASSHDSYKDYGYTF. The CDR3 nucleotides read TGTGCCAGCAGCCACGACTCTTACAAGGACTATGGCTACACCTTC.

CDR3 DNA sequence: TGTGCCAGCAGCCCCGGGGCTAGCGGGAGTACTAGCACAGATACGCAGTATTTT. This gives the protein CASSPGASGSTSTDTQYF. The V call is TRBV7-3, the J call TRBJ2-3; 10 nucleotides align to TRBD2. With 5 bases clipped from V and 0 bases from J, the junction kept 11 bases outside the gene matches. CDR3 length equals 18 residues. From germline, CDR1 is SGHTA and CDR2 FQGTGA.

The chain combines TRBV7-2 with TRBJ1-6; a possible D gene is TRBD1 (6 bases). Per the germline V gene, CDR1 is SGHTA and CDR2 is FQGNSA. Trimming stripped 1 base from V and 4 bases from J, with 8 bases between. This CDR3 is built from 15 residues. The DNA for the CDR3 is TGTGCCAGCAGCTTAGGGGGGCGGTATAATTCACCCCTCCACTTT. Translated: CASSLGGRYNSPLHF.

The CDR3 spells CASSRREENTIYF. CDR3 bases: TGTGCCAGCAGCCGCCGGGAGGAGAACACCATATATTTT. The chain couples TRBV14 to TRBJ1-3; D gene ambiguous. V was cut by 4 bases and J by 7 bases, with 11 bases left in between. The CDR3 is made up of 13 amino acids. Germline loops: CDR1 SGHDN, CDR2 FVKESK.

V is TRBV6-4 and J is TRBJ1-6; 9 bases fit TRBD1. The ends lost 9 bases at V and 5 bases at J; junction bases unmatched: 2. The CDR3 length is 13 residues. CDR1 is MRHNA and CDR2 is SNTAGT in the germline V gene. The CDR3 nucleotides read TGTGCCAGTGGGACAGGGAATAATTCACCCCTCCACTTT. This gives the protein CASGTGNNSPLHF.

The chain links TRBV27 to TRBJ2-4; 13 bases are a match to TRBD2. The CDR3 is 18 residues long. Trimming cost V 2 bases and J 5 bases; bases outside gene matches: 9. Germline V gene sequence: CDR1 MNHEY, CDR2 SMNVEV (reference sequence). The CDR3 protein is CASSLRTSGSIAENIQYF. CDR3 coding DNA: TGTGCCAGCAGTTTACGGACTAGCGGGAGCATCGCGGAAAACATTCAGTACTTC.

This clone was detected only once. The chain couples TRBV5-4 to TRBJ2-1; 9 bases fit TRBD2. This CDR3 has 15 amino acids. Trimming removed 0 bases from V and 5 bases from J; junction bases left unmatched: 3. Germline lookup yields CDR1 SGHNT and CDR2 YYREEE (reference sequence). CDR3 nucleotides: TGTGCCAGCAGCTTGGGACTAGCGGCCAACAATGAGCAGTTCTTC. It encodes CASSLGLAANNEQFF. The full variable domain, rest sourced from reference TRBV5-4 and TRBJ2-1, is ETGVTQSPTHLIKTRGQQVTLRCSSQSGHNTVSWYQQALGQGPQFIFQYYREEENGRGNFPPRFSGLQFPNYSSELNVNALELDDSALYLCASSLGLAANNEQFFGPGTRLTVL.

The chain has TRBV14 and TRBJ2-7; no clear D gene. The CDR3 has 13 amino acids. The ends were cut back, 4 bases at V and 1 base at J, with 8 bases in the middle. Germline lookup yields CDR1 SGHDN and CDR2 FVKESK. The CDR3 here is CASSRFRSYEQYF. CDR3 in DNA: TGTGCCAGCAGCCGCTTTCGGTCCTACGAGCAGTACTTC.

This chain connects TRBV5-4 to TRBJ2-7; 7 bases agree with TRBD1. The CDR3 has 16 amino acids. V was pared by 4 bases and J by 3 bases, with 13 bases of the junction left unmatched. Germline CDR1 SGHNT, CDR2 YYREEE (reference sequence). CDR3 sequence: CASSPAAGTVNYEQYF. For the CDR3, the DNA is TGTGCCAGCAGCCCCGCGGCCGGGACAGTAAACTACGAGCAGTACTTC.